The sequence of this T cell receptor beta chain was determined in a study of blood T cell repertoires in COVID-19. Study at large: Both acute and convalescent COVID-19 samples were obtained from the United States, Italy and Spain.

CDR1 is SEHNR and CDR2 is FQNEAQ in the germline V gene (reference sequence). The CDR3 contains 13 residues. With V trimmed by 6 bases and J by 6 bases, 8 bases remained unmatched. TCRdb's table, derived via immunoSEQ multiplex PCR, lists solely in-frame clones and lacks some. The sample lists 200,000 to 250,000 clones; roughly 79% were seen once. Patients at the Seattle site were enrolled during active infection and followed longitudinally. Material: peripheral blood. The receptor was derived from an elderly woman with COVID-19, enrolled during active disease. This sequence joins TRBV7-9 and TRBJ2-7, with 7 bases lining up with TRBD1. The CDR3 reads CASRTGTVGEQYF. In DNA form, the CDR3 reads TGTGCCAGCAGAACTGGGACAGTCGGCGAGCAGTACTTC.